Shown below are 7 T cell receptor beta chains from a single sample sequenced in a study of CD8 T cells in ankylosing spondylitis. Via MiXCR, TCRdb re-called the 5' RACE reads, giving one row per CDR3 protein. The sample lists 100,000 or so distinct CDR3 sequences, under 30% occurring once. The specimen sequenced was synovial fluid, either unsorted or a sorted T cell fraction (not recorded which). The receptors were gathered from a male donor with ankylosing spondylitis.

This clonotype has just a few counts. Written as DNA, the CDR3 is TGTGCCAGCAGTGAAGCGCGCCCCGGGGAGCTGTTTTTT. Translated, it gives CASSEARPGELFF. The chain has TRBV6-1 and TRBJ2-2; D is unclear. CDR3 length equals 13 residues. V was cut by 0 bases and J by 6 bases, with 5 bases left in between. CDR1 is MNHNS, CDR2 SASEGT, per germline.

CDR3 protein: CASSERGYDAPGQYF. The CDR3 nucleotides are TGCGCCAGCAGTGAGCGAGGGTACGACGCCCCTGGGCAGTACTTC. The V and J genes are TRBV10-2 and TRBJ2-7; TRBD2 is a possible D gene (5 bases). Germline V gene sequence: CDR1 WSHSY, CDR2 SAAADI. V was clipped by 2 bases and J by 9 bases, with 20 bases between them. This CDR3 region has 15 residues.

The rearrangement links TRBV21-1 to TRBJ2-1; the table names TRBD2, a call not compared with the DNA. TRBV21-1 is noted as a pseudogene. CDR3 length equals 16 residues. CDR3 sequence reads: CASSCPGTSGSNEQFF. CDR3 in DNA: TGTGCCAGCAGCTGCCCCGGGACTAGCGGTTCCAATGAGCAGTTCTTC.

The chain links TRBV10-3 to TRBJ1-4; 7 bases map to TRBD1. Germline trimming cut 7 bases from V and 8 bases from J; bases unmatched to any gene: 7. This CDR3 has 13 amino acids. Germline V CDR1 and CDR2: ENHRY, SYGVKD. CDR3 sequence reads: CAINKGAGEKLFF. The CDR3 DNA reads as TGTGCCATCAATAAGGGGGCTGGGGAAAAACTGTTTTTT.

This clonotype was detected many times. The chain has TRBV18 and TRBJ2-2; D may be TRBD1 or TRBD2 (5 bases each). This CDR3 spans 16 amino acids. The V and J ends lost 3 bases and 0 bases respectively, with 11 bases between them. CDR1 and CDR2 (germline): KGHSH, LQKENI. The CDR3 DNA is TGTGCCAGCTCACCTCGGGGCCCCCCGAACACCGGGGAGCTGTTTTTT. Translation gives CASSPRGPPNTGELFF.

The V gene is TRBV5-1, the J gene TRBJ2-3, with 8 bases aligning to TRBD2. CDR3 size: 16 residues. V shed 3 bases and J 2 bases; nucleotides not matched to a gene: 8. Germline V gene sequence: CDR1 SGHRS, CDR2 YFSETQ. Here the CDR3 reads CASSSGLASNTDTQYF. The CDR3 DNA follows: TGCGCCAGCAGCTCTGGACTAGCATCTAACACAGATACGCAGTATTTT.

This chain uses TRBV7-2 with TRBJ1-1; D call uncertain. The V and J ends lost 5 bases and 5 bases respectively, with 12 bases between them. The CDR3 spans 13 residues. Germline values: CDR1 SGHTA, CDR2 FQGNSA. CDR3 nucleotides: TGTGCCAGCAGCCCGGGGTTGCGGACTGAAGCTTTCTTT. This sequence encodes CASSPGLRTEAFF.